A selection of T cell receptor beta chains follows, all from one sample in a study of preoperative IRX-2 immunotherapy in early breast cancer. The table came from immunoSEQ multiplex PCR; TCRdb's copy has only in-frame clones and leaves some out. The data hold 2,500 to 4,000 clones, with 78% observed a single time. The sequences come from tumor tissue, collected after IRX-2 immunotherapy. The receptors were sampled from a human donor with breast cancer. Each CDR3 is given with its conserved first and last residue. A D gene is named only where the DNA matches it firmly. Part of the rows lack a size; the others show once, few, many or a class for expanded clones.

v_call	d_call	clone_size	j_call	cdr3_nt	cdr3_aa
TRBV12-5	.	.	TRBJ1-5	TGTGCCAGCACCTTAGGGGATCAGCCCCAGCATTTT	CASTLGDQPQHF
TRBV6-8	.	.	TRBJ1-5	TGTGCCAGCAGTTACGGATATAGCAATCAGCCCCAGCATTTT	CASSYGYSNQPQHF
TRBV6-8	.	large	TRBJ1-1	TGTGCCAGCAGTAATACAGGGAGCACTGAAGCTTTCTTT	CASSNTGSTEAFF
TRBV6-8	TRBD2	.	TRBJ2-3	TGTGCCAGCAGTCCCGGGACTAGCGGGGGGGGCGATACGCAGTATTTT	CASSPGTSGGGDTQYF
TRBV11-3	.	.	TRBJ2-2	TGTGCCAGCAGCGCGCCGGGACTTATCATGACCGGGGAGCTGTTTTTT	CASSAPGLIMTGELFF
TRBV28	.	.	TRBJ1-1	TGTGCCACCCTCACGGGGGGCGCAGATTGGACTGAAGCTTTCTTT	CATLTGGADWTEAFF
TRBV6-8	.	.	TRBJ1-3	TGTGCCAGCAGGTCTCTGATTCCGCGGGGAAGAAACACCATATATTTT	CASRSLIPRGRNTIYF
TRBV30	TRBD2	.	TRBJ2-7	TGTGCCTGGAGTGCAAGGGACAGGACTAGCGGGAGAAGGGGGGAGCAGTACTTC	CAWSARDRTSGRRGEQYF
TRBV28	.	few	TRBJ1-1	TGTGCCAGCAGTTTGGCCTTTGGGTGGTCGGAAGCTTTCTTT	CASSLAFGWSEAFF
TRBV19	TRBD1	once	TRBJ1-5	TGTGCCAGTAAACAACCGGGACAGGGAATCCTCAATCAGCCCCAGCATTTT	CASKQPGQGILNQPQHF
TRBV10-2	TRBD1	.	TRBJ1-2	TGCGCCAGTTCCGGGACAGGGAATGGCTACACCTTC	CASSGTGNGYTF
TRBV14	.	few	TRBJ2-1	TGTGCCAGCAGCCCAGATACCTACAATGAGCAGTTCTTC	CASSPDTYNEQFF
TRBV11-3	.	.	TRBJ2-3	TGTGCCAGCAGCTTTACTAGGGAATACACAGATACGCAGTATTTT	CASSFTREYTDTQYF
TRBV6-7	TRBD1	.	TRBJ1-2	TGTGCCAGCAGTTACCGACAGGGGGCCTATGGCTACACCTTC	CASSYRQGAYGYTF
TRBV18	TRBD1	few	TRBJ1-1	TGTGCCAGCTCACTAACAGGGGCGGAAGCTTTCTTT	CASSLTGAEAFF
TRBV28	.	large	TRBJ2-3	TGTGCCAGCAGTTCTCCTGCCACGACGGGAGTCATGACAGATACGCAGTATTTT	CASSSPATTGVMTDTQYF
TRBV11-3	.	.	TRBJ2-3	TGTGCCAGCAGCAGAGCGGGTCCCACAGATACGCAGTATTTT	CASSRAGPTDTQYF
TRBV28	.	.	TRBJ2-1	TGTGCCAGCATCCTTTCCAGGGGCGGGAGCTACAATGAGCAGTTCTTC	CASILSRGGSYNEQFF
TRBV18	TRBD1	.	TRBJ2-5	TGTGCCAGCTCACCACTGACAGGGGAGTTTGAGACCCAGTACTTC	CASSPLTGEFETQYF
TRBV5-1	TRBD1	few	TRBJ2-6	TGCGCCAGCAGCCCAGGGGGCTACGCTGGGGCCAACGTCCTGACTTTC	CASSPGGYAGANVLTF
TRBV11-3	.	.	TRBJ1-1	TGTGCCAGCAGCTTAGGCGAGGGTCACACTGAAGCTTTCTTT	CASSLGEGHTEAFF
TRBV6-8	.	.	TRBJ2-1	TGTGCCAGCAGTTACTCTAGACTCGGCGGGCAGTTCTTC	CASSYSRLGGQFF
TRBV11-3	.	.	TRBJ2-5	TGTGCCAGCAGCGCCGACTCGTGGATGGAGACCCAGTACTTC	CASSADSWMETQYF
TRBV18	.	.	TRBJ2-7	TGTGCCAGCTCGGCAGGGGCCTACGAGCAGTACTTC	CASSAGAYEQYF
TRBV19	.	.	TRBJ2-5	TGTGCCAGTAGTAACCCCGGGGCGCAAGAGACCCAGTACTTC	CASSNPGAQETQYF
TRBV6-8	.	.	TRBJ2-2	TGTGCCAGCAGGGGACCCGGAAGTAACACCGGGGAGCTGTTTTTT	CASRGPGSNTGELFF
TRBV30	.	.	TRBJ2-3	TGTGCCTACCAGACCCTCACAGATACGCAGTATTTT	CAYQTLTDTQYF
TRBV23-1	.	.	TRBJ2-2	TGCGCCAGCAGCCAAGACCACCTGAACACCGGGGAGCTGTTTTTT	CASSQDHLNTGELFF
TRBV10-2	.	.	TRBJ2-1	TGCGCCAGCAGTTTGTTGGGGGGCAGAGGCAATGAGCAGTTCTTC	CASSLLGGRGNEQFF
TRBV4-1	.	.	TRBJ2-2	TGCGCCAGCAGCCAACGTGTGGACGGCACCGGGGAGCTGTTTTTT	CASSQRVDGTGELFF
TRBV28	.	.	TRBJ2-7	TGTGCCAGCCGGGGCCTTCCCTACGAGCAGTACTTC	CASRGLPYEQYF
TRBV6-8	.	.	TRBJ1-5	TGTGCCAGCAGTGACGACGTGGTCCAGCCCCAGCATTTT	CASSDDVVQPQHF
TRBV6-8	TRBD2	.	TRBJ2-3	TGTGCCAGCAGTTACTCGAGGGCTAGCGGGGGTGACTTCACAGATACGCAGTATTTT	CASSYSRASGGDFTDTQYF
TRBV15	.	few	TRBJ2-7	TGTGCCACCAGCAGAGCCTCCGGGTCGGGGGACGAGCAGTACTTC	CATSRASGSGDEQYF
TRBV23-1	.	.	TRBJ1-4	TGCGCCAGCAGCTACCGACAGAAGCAAGATGAAAAACTGTTTTTT	CASSYRQKQDEKLFF
TRBV18	.	.	TRBJ2-1	TGTGCCAGCTCACCAACTGCGGACAGTCATGAGCAGTTCTTC	CASSPTADSHEQFF